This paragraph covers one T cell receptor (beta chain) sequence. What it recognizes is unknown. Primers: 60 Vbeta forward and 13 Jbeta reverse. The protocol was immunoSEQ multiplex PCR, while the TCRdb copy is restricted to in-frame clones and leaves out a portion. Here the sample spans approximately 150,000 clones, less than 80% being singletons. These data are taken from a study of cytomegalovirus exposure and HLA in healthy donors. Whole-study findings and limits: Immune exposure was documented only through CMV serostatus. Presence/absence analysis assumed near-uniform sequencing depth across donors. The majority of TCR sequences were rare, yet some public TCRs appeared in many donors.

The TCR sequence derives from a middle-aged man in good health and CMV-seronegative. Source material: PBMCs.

The CDR3 here is CASSLSGSNQPQHF. The CDR3, as DNA: TGTGCCAGCAGCTTGTCTGGCAGTAATCAGCCCCAGCATTTT. The chain uses TRBV5-4 and TRBJ1-5; D is ambiguous. The CDR3 totals 14 residues. With 1 base removed from V and 4 bases from J, the gap between germline ends came to 9 bases. Germline-derived CDR1 and CDR2 are SGHNT and YYREEE (reference sequence). Full variable domain (rest looked up from reference TRBV5-4 and TRBJ1-5): ETGVTQSPTHLIKTRGQQVTLRCSSQSGHNTVSWYQQALGQGPQFIFQYYREEENGRGNFPPRFSGLQFPNYSSELNVNALELDDSALYLCASSLSGSNQPQHFGDGTRLSIL.